This TCR beta chain was retrieved from a study of OX40 agonist ivuxolimab in advanced cancers. Findings and limits, study-wide: Antigen specificity was not determined for the expanded peripheral T cells.

CDR1 is SGHDN and CDR2 is FVKESK in the germline V gene. The CDR3 loop spans 15 amino acids. V was clipped by 4 bases and J by 6 bases, with 17 bases between them. Only in-frame clones appear in the TCRdb table, and some are missing; sequencing was by immunoSEQ multiplex PCR. The repertoire holds roughly 62,000 clones, with about 83% as singletons. As for this clone: Its antigen is not known.

Systemic immunosuppression or autoimmune disease history was grounds to exclude patients. V and J are TRBV14 and TRBJ2-3; TRBD2 is a possible D gene (6 bases). The sequence was obtained from an adult with an advanced solid tumor such as melanoma, head and neck, liver or kidney cancer. The source material was CD4+ or CD8+ T cells sorted from blood, sampled in a trial of the OX40 agonist ivuxolimab. The CDR3 DNA sequence: TGTGCCAGCAGCCGGGACTCCACCCGAGCGGATACGCAGTATTTT. Translating it yields CASSRDSTRADTQYF.